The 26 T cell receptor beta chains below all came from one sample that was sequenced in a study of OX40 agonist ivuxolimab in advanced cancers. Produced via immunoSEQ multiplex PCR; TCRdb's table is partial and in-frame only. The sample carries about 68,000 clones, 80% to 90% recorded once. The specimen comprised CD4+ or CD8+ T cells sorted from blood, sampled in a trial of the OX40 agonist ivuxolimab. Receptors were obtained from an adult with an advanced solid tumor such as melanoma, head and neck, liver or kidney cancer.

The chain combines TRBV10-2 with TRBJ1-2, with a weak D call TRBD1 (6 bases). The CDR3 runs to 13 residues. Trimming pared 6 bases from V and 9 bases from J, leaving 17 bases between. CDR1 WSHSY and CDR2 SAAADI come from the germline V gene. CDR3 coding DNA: TGCGCCAGCAGCGCAAGCGGACAGAGCAGCTACACCTTC. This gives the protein CASSASGQSSYTF.

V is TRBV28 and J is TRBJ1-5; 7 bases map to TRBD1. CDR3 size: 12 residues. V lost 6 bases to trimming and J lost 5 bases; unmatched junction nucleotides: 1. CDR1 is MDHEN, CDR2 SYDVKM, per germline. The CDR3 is CASSTGDQPQHF. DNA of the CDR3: TGTGCCAGCAGCACAGGGGATCAGCCCCAGCATTTT.

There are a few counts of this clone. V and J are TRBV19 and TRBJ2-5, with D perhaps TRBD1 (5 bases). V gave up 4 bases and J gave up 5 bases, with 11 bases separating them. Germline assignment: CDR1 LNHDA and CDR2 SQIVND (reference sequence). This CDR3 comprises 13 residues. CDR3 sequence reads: CASSKTVLETQYF. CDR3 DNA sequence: TGTGCCAGTAGTAAGACAGTCCTGGAGACCCAGTACTTC. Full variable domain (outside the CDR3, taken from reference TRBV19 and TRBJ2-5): DGGITQSPKYLFRKEGQNVTLSCEQNLNHDAMYWYRQDPGQGLRLIYYSQIVNDFQKGDIAEGYSVSREKKESFPLTVTSAQKNPTAFYLCASSKTVLETQYFGPGTRLLVL.

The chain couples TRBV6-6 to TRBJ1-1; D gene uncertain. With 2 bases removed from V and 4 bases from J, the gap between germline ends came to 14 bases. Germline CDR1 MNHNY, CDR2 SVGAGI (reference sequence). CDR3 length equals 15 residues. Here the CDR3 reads CASSYTQKQPTEAFF. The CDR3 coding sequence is TGTGCCAGCAGTTACACCCAGAAACAGCCCACTGAAGCTTTCTTT.

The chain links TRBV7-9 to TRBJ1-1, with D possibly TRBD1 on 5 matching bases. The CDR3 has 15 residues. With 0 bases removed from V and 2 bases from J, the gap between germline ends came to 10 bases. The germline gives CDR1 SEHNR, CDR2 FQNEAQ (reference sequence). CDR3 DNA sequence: TGTGCCAGCAGCTTAGCCCAGGGTAGAAACACTGAAGCTTTCTTT. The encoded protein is CASSLAQGRNTEAFF. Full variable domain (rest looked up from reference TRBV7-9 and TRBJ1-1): DTGVSQNPRHKITKRGQNVTFRCDPISEHNRLYWYRQTLGQGPEFLTYFQNEAQLEKSRLLSDRFSAERPKGSFSTLEIQRTEQGDSAMYLCASSLAQGRNTEAFFGQGTRLTVV.

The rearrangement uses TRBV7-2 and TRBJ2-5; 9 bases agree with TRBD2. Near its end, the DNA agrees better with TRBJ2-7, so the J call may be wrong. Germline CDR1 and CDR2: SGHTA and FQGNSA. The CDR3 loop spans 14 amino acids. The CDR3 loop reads CASSPGLASDEQYF. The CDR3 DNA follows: TGTGCCAGCAGCCCAGGACTAGCGTCTGACGAGCAGTACTTC.

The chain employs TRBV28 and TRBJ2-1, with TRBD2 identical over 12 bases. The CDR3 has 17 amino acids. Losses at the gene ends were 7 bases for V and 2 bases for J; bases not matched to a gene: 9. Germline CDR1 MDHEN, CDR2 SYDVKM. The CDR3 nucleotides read TGTGCCAGCACCTTCAAGGGACTAGCGGGTGCCTACAATGAGCAGTTCTTC. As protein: CASTFKGLAGAYNEQFF.

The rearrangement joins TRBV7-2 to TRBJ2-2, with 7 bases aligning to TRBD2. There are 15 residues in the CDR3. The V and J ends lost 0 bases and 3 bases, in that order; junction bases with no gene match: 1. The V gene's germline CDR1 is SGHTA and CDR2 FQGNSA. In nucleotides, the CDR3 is TGTGCCAGCAGCTTAGCGGGAGGGTACACCGGGGAGCTGTTTTTT. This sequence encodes CASSLAGGYTGELFF.

The CDR3 reads CASSLDQSYEQYF. The CDR3, as DNA: TGTGCCAGCTCACTCGACCAGTCCTACGAGCAGTACTTC. The chain combines TRBV18 with TRBJ2-7; D unclear. The CDR3 extends over 13 amino acids. CDR1 is KGHSH, CDR2 LQKENI, per germline. V lost 4 bases to trimming and J lost 1 base, with 8 bases between them.

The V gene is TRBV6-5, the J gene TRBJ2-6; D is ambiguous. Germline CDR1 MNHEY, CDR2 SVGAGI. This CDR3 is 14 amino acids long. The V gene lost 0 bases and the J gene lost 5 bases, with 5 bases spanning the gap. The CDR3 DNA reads TGTGCCAGCAGTTACTCGAGCCGGGCCAACGTCCTGACTTTC. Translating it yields CASSYSSRANVLTF.

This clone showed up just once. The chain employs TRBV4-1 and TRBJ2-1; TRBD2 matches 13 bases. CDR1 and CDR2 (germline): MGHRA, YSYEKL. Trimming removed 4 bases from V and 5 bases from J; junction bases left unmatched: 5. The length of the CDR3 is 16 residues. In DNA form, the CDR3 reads TGCGCCAGCAGCCGCATACTAGCGGGAGGGAACAATGAGCAGTTCTTC. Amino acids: CASSRILAGGNNEQFF.

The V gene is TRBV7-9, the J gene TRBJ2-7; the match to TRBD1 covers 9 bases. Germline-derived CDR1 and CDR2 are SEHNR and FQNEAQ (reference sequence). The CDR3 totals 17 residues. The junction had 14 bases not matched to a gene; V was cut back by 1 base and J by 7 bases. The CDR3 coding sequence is TGTGCCAGCAGCTTAGGAGGACAGGGGTGGGCCCCGGGAGAGCAGTACTTC. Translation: CASSLGGQGWAPGEQYF. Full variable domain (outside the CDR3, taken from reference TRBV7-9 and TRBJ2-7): DTGVSQNPRHKITKRGQNVTFRCDPISEHNRLYWYRQTLGQGPEFLTYFQNEAQLEKSRLLSDRFSAERPKGSFSTLEIQRTEQGDSAMYLCASSLGGQGWAPGEQYFGPGTRLTVT.

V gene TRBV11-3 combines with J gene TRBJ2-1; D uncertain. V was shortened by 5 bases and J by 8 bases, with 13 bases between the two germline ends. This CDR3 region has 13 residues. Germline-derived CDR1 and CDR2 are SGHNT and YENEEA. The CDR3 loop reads CASSLAARDEQFF. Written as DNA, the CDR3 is TGTGCCAGCAGCCTTGCGGCCCGGGATGAGCAGTTCTTC.

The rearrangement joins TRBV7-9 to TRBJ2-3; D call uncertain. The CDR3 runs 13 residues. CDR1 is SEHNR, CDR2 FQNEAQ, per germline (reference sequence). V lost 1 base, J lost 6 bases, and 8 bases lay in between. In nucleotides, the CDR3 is TGTGCCAGCAGCTTAGGTCGTGAGGATACGCAGTATTTT. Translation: CASSLGREDTQYF.

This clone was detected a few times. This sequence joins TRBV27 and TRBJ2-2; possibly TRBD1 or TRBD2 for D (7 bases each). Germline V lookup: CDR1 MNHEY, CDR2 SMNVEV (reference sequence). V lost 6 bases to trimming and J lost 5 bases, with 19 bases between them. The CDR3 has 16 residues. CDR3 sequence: CASSPGGGQKTGELFF. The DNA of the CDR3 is TGTGCCAGCAGCCCAGGGGGGGGGCAGAAAACCGGGGAGCTGTTTTTT.

The CDR3, as DNA: TGCAGCGTCGCCTGGGGGCGGGAGAATGAAAAACTGTTTTTT. Residues: CSVAWGRENEKLFF. The V gene is TRBV29-1, the J gene TRBJ1-4, with D maybe TRBD1 (6 bases). Between the trimmed V and J ends, which lost 6 bases and 5 bases, there was a span of 16 bases. CDR3 length: 14 residues. Germline V gene sequence: CDR1 SQVTM, CDR2 ANQGSEA.

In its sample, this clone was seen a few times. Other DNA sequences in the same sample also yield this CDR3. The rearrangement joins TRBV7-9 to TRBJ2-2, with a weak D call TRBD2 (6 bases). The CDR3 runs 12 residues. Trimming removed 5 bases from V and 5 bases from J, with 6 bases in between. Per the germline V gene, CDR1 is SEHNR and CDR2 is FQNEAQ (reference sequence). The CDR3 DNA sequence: TGTGCCAGCAGCCGGGAGACCGGGGAGCTGTTTTTT. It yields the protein CASSRETGELFF.

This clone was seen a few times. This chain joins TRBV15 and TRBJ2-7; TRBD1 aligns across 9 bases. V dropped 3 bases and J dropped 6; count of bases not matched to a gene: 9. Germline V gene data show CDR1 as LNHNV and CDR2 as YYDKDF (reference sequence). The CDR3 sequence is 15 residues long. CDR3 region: CATSSDHLTGGEQYF. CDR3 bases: TGTGCCACCAGCAGTGACCATTTGACAGGGGGCGAGCAGTACTTC.

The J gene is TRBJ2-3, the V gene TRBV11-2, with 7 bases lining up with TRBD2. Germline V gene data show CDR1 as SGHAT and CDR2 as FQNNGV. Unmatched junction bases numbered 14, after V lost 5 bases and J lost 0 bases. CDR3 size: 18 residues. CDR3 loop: CASSPGGRVWFSTDTQYF. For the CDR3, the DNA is TGTGCCAGCAGCCCCGGTGGGAGGGTCTGGTTTAGCACAGATACGCAGTATTTT. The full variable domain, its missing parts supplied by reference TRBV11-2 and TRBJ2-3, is EAGVAQSPRYKIIEKRQSVAFWCNPISGHATLYWYQQILGQGPKLLIQFQNNGVVDDSQLPKDRFSAERLKGVDSTLKIQPAKLEDSAVYLCASSPGGRVWFSTDTQYFGPGTRLTVL.

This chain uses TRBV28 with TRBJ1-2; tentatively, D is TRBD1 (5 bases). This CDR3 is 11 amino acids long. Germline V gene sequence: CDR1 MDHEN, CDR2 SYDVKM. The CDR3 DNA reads TGTGCAACCGGGGGGAGCTATGGCTACACCTTC. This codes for CATGGSYGYTF.

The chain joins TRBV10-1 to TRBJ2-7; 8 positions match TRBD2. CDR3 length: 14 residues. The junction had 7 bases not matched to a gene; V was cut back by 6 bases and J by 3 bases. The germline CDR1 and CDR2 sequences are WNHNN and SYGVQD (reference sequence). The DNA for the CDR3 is TGCGCCAGCAGAGGAGCGGGAGAGCTCTACGAGCAGTACTTC. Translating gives CASRGAGELYEQYF.

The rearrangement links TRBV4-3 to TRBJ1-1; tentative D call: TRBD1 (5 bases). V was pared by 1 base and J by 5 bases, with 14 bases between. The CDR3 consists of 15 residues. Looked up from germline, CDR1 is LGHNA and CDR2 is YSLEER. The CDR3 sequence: CASSQGRLGVTEAFF. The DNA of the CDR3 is TGCGCCAGCAGCCAAGGGCGGCTGGGGGTTACTGAAGCTTTCTTT.

This CDR3 reads CASRGGTATNEKLFF. The CDR3 bases are TGTGCCAGCAGAGGGGGGACAGCAACTAATGAAAAACTGTTTTTT. The chain is built from TRBV6-5 and TRBJ1-4; TRBD1 aligns across 7 bases. Germline values: CDR1 MNHEY, CDR2 SVGAGI. This CDR3 has 15 amino acids. V shed 6 bases, J shed 0 bases, and the junction held 4 bases outside the gene matches.

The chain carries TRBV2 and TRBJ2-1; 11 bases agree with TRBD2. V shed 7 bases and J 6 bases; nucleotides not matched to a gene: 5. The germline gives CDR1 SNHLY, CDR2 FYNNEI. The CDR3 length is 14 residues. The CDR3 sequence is CASKGLAGGNEQFF. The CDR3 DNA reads TGTGCCAGCAAGGGGCTAGCGGGGGGCAATGAGCAGTTCTTC.

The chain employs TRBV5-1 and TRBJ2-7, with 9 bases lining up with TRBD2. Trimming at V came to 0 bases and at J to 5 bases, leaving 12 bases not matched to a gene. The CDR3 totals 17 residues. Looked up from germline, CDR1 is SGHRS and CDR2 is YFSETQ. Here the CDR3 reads CASSLVRSSGDLHEQYF. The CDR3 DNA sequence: TGCGCCAGCAGCTTGGTTCGCTCTAGCGGGGATCTCCACGAGCAGTACTTC.

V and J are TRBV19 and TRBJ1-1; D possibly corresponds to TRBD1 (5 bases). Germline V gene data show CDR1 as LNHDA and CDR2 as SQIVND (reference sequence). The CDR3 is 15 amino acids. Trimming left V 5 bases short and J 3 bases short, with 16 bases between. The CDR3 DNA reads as TGTGCCAGTAGTCGGGTAAGGGGCCAGGACACTGAAGCTTTCTTT. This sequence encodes CASSRVRGQDTEAFF.